This T cell receptor beta chain was identified during a study of T cells after yellow fever vaccination. Study details: It was SMART-Seq v4 Ultra Low Input that prepared the fractions with low cell numbers.

The V and J ends lost 0 bases and 1 base respectively, with 13 bases between them. The CDR3 is made up of 16 amino acids. Germline CDR1 is SGDLS and CDR2 is YYNGEE. This clonotype was counted only a few times. Its antigen is still unknown. TCRdb analysed the 5' RACE reads with MiXCR anew, one entry per CDR3 protein. Among hundreds of thousands of distinct CDR3 sequences, roughly 5% were seen once, and the ten largest hold 2.5% to 4%. General observations from the study: Only a minor proportion of clonotypes was detected across both CD4 and CD8 compartments. Contamination by abundant bulk-population clonotypes could be present in FACS-sorted repertoires. Most primary-vaccination clones reappeared after the booster (about 97% CD4, 88% CD8).

The origin of this receptor is a man between 18 and 29 years old who received the YFV17D yellow fever vaccine. The J gene is TRBJ1-2, the V gene TRBV9, with D unclear. Sequenced here: CD4+ T cells sorted from PBMCs, sampled on the day of the yellow fever booster vaccination. The CDR3 spells CASSVDYGRINYGYTF. The CDR3 DNA reads as TGTGCCAGCAGCGTAGATTACGGCAGAATTAACTATGGCTACACCTTC.